These 18 T cell receptor beta chains originate from one sample sequenced in a study of vaccination effects on CD4 cells after COVID-19. The data were produced by immunoSEQ multiplex PCR, yet TCRdb's version contains in-frame clones alone and is incomplete. The sample lists approximately 29,000 clones, more than 60% seen once, with around 28% in the top ten. Their antigen targets remain unknown. ViraFEST expansion of antigen-specific CD4+ T cells with viral peptide pools preceded sequencing. The culture ran for around 10 days before CD4+ T cells were isolated. PCR confirmed that the person was infected with SARS-CoV-2 between March and December 2020. Sequencing was performed on CD4+ T cells from PBMCs cultured with a peptide pool, taken before COVID-19 vaccination. The source is a human donor who had a prior SARS-CoV-2 infection.

The J gene is TRBJ1-2, the V gene TRBV19; D possibly corresponds to TRBD1 (5 bases). Germline V gene sequence: CDR1 LNHDA, CDR2 SQIVND (reference sequence). This CDR3 has 13 residues. Deletions cut 5 bases from V and 13 bases from J, with 20 bases between. In DNA, the CDR3 is TGTGCCAGTAGTCCCACGGACGGGACCTTCCTCACCTTC. This gives the protein CASSPTDGTFLTF.

This clone was observed a single time. The V gene is TRBV9, the J gene TRBJ2-6; 9 bases are shared with TRBD1. The CDR3 spans 19 residues. CDR1 is SGDLS, CDR2 YYNGEE, per germline. The V segment lost 0 bases and the J segment 1 base; nucleotides outside the gene matches: 8. The CDR3 reads CASSVVRDRVLSGANVLTF. For the CDR3, the DNA is TGTGCCAGCAGCGTAGTTCGGGACAGGGTTTTATCTGGGGCCAACGTCCTGACTTTC.

This clone has only one observation. The chain couples TRBV4-1 to TRBJ2-7; a possible D gene is TRBD2 (7 bases). V lost 2 bases, J lost 4 bases, and 21 bases lay in between. Germline V lookup: CDR1 MGHRA, CDR2 YSYEKL. This CDR3 has 17 amino acids. The CDR3 DNA follows: TGCGCCAGCAGCCAACGCCTCAGGGGCGGGAGTCTATACGAGCAGTACTTC. It codes for CASSQRLRGGSLYEQYF.

V gene TRBV5-1 combines with J gene TRBJ2-7; either TRBD1 or TRBD2 may fit D (5 bases each). Germline CDR1 SGHRS, CDR2 YFSETQ. This CDR3 comprises 13 residues. Trimming cost V 0 bases and J 6 bases, with 10 bases left between them. The CDR3 sequence is CASSLGGTGEQYF. CDR3 coding DNA: TGCGCCAGCAGCTTGGGAGGGACCGGCGAGCAGTACTTC.

V gene TRBV6-1 combines with J gene TRBJ2-2; no firm D call. The CDR3 has 14 amino acids. Trimming took off 2 bases at V and 6 bases at J, with 10 bases between the two ends. Germline-derived CDR1 and CDR2 are MNHNS and SASEGT. The CDR3 protein is CASSESRAAGELFF. The CDR3 bases are TGTGCCAGCAGTGAAAGTAGGGCCGCCGGGGAGCTGTTTTTT.

The chain carries TRBV6-1 and TRBJ2-1, with 11 bases fitting TRBD2. After removal of 3 bases from V and 7 bases from J, the junction contained 5 bases not matched to a gene. CDR3 length: 15 residues. CDR1 MNHNS and CDR2 SASEGT come from the germline V gene. The DNA for the CDR3 is TGTGCCAGCAGTGATCGTAGCGGGGGGGCGAATGAGCAGTTCTTC. It encodes CASSDRSGGANEQFF.

This clone was picked up a small number of times. The chain employs TRBV6-2 or TRBV6-3 and TRBJ2-7; 7 bases fit TRBD1. Looked up from germline, CDR1 is MNHEY and CDR2 is SVGEGT. CDR3 length: 13 residues. The trim removed 5 bases at V and 0 bases at J, leaving 1 base unmatched. For the CDR3, the DNA is TGTGCCAGCAGTCGGACAGGCTCCTACGAGCAGTACTTC. It translates to CASSRTGSYEQYF.

This clone showed up just a few times. This chain joins TRBV12-3 or TRBV12-4 and TRBJ1-2; TRBD1 is a possible D gene (6 bases). Between the trimmed V and J ends, which lost 4 bases and 2 bases, there was a span of 8 bases. The length of the CDR3 is 13 residues. The CDR3 DNA is TGTGCCAGCAGTTCGGACAGAAACTATGGCTACACCTTC. The encoded protein is CASSSDRNYGYTF.

V gene TRBV5-8 combines with J gene TRBJ2-5, with 16 bases aligning to TRBD2. The CDR3 totals 16 residues. CDR1 and CDR2 from the germline V gene are SGHTS and YDEGEE. With 3 bases clipped from V and 6 bases from J, the junction kept 5 bases outside the gene matches. The CDR3 DNA follows: TGTGCCAGCAGCTCCCCGGGACTAGCGGGAGGGCAGACCCAGTACTTC. This sequence encodes CASSSPGLAGGQTQYF. The full variable domain, in which reference TRBV5-8 and TRBJ2-5 provide the parts outside the CDR3, is EAGVTQSPTHLIKTRGQQATLRCSPISGHTSVYWYQQALGLGLQFLLWYDEGEERNRGNFPPRFSGRQFPNYSSELNVNALELEDSALYLCASSSPGLAGGQTQYFGPGTRLLVL.

The rearrangement joins TRBV3-1 (or the pseudogene TRBV3-2) to TRBJ1-2; 9 nucleotides line up with TRBD1. Germline assignment: CDR1 LGHDT and CDR2 YNNKEL (reference sequence). This CDR3 contains 14 residues. V lost 3 bases and J lost 6; bases outside the gene matches: 5. The CDR3 reads CASSQIQGADGYTF. The CDR3 DNA reads as TGTGCCAGCAGCCAGATACAGGGGGCGGATGGCTACACCTTC.

This clone was detected once. This rearrangement joins TRBV5-1 to TRBJ2-5; D is perhaps TRBD1 (5 bases). CDR1 is SGHRS, CDR2 YFSETQ, per germline. V gave up 0 bases and J gave up 2 bases, with 11 bases separating them. CDR3 size: 15 residues. CDR3 loop: CASSLATAEQETQYF. The DNA of the CDR3 is TGCGCCAGCAGCTTGGCGACAGCTGAGCAAGAGACCCAGTACTTC.

The CDR3 protein is CASIFDSSYNSPLHF. The CDR3 nucleotides are TGTGCCAGCATCTTTGATAGCTCCTATAATTCACCCCTCCACTTT. The rearrangement uses TRBV2 and TRBJ1-6; D unresolved. Germline V lookup: CDR1 SNHLY, CDR2 FYNNEI. Trimming cost V 7 bases and J 0 bases, with 10 bases left between them. This CDR3 region has 15 residues. The full variable domain, completed using reference TRBV2 and TRBJ1-6, is EPEVTQTPSHQVTQMGQEVILRCVPISNHLYFYWYRQILGQKVEFLVSFYNNEISEKSEIFDDQFSVERPDGSNFTLKIRSTKLEDSAMYFCASIFDSSYNSPLHFGNGTRLTVT.

V and J are TRBV28 and TRBJ2-7, with D possibly being TRBD1 (7 bases). Deletions cut 7 bases from V and 6 bases from J, with 16 bases between. Germline V gives CDR1 MDHEN, CDR2 SYDVKM. The CDR3 consists of 13 residues. In nucleotides, the CDR3 is TGTGCCAGCATGGAGGGGGCGCGTCGCGAGCAGTACTTC. Translation gives CASMEGARREQYF. Complete variable domain (other parts from reference TRBV28 and TRBJ2-7): DVKVTQSSRYLVKRTGEKVFLECVQDMDHENMFWYRQDPGLGLRLIYFSYDVKMKEKGDIPEGYSVSREKKERFSLILESASTNQTSMYLCASMEGARREQYFGPGTRLTVT.

The gene calls are TRBV11-2 and TRBJ2-3; 7 bases match TRBD2. CDR1 and CDR2 from the germline V gene are SGHAT and FQNNGV. This CDR3 has 16 amino acids. After removal of 5 bases from V and 4 bases from J, the junction contained 12 bases not matched to a gene. CDR3 sequence: CASSPRWASGSDTQYF. In DNA, the CDR3 is TGTGCCAGCAGCCCGAGGTGGGCTAGCGGATCAGATACGCAGTATTTT.

This clone was seen only a few times. This chain joins TRBV30 and TRBJ1-5, with 7 positions matching TRBD1. V lost 0 bases to trimming and J lost 6 bases; unmatched junction nucleotides: 5. Germline V gene data show CDR1 as GTSNPN and CDR2 as SVGIG (reference sequence). This CDR3 has 14 amino acids. The CDR3 protein is CAWSVGSGGQPQHF. CDR3 DNA sequence: TGTGCCTGGAGTGTAGGGTCAGGGGGTCAGCCCCAGCATTTT.

This clone has just one count. The chain uses TRBV5-1 and TRBJ1-1; D is unresolved. CDR1 and CDR2 from the germline V gene are SGHRS and YFSETQ. This CDR3 is 14 amino acids long. V shed 1 base and J shed 2 bases, with 9 bases lying between them. The chain's CDR3 is CASSLSRANTEAFF. CDR3 bases: TGCGCCAGCAGCTTGTCTCGGGCAAACACTGAAGCTTTCTTT.

The chain couples TRBV10-3 to TRBJ2-5; 12 bases are shared with TRBD1. Germline V gene lookup returns CDR1 ENHRY and CDR2 SYGVKD. J was trimmed by 10 bases and V by 9 bases; bases with no gene match: 12. The CDR3 covers 14 residues. CDR3 DNA sequence: TGTGCCATAAGGCAGGGACAGGGGGCGTCCCACCAGTACTTC. Protein product: CAIRQGQGASHQYF.

This chain links TRBV7-8 with TRBJ2-5, with 8 bases that match TRBD2. The CDR3 is 15 residues long. The trim removed 3 bases at V and 5 bases at J, leaving 8 bases unmatched. Germline CDR1 reads SGHVS; CDR2 reads FQNEAQ. CDR3 amino acids: CASSFSGTGWETQYF. DNA of the CDR3: TGTGCCAGCAGCTTTAGCGGGACCGGGTGGGAGACCCAGTACTTC.